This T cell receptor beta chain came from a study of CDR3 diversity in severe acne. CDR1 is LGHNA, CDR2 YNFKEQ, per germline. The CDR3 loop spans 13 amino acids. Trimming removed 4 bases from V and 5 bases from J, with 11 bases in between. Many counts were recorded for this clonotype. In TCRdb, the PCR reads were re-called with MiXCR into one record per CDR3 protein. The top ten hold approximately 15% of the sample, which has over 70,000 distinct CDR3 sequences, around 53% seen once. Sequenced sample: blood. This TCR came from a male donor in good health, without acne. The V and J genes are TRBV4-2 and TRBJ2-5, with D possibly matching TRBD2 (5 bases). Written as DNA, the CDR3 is TGTGCCAGCAGCCCAACCCCGGGGGAGACCCAGTACTTC. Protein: CASSPTPGETQYF.